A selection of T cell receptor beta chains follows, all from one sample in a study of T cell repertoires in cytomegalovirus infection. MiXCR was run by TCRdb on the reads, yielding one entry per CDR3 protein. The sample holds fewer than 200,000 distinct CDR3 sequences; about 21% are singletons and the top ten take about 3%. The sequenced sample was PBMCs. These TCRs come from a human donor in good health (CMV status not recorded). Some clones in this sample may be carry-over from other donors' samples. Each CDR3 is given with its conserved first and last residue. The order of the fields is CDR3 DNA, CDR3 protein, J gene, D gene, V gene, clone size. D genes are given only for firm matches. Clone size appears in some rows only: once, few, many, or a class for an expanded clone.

TGCAGTGCTAGATCGTCTAGCGGGGGGGCGACCGGGGAGCTGTTTTTT	CSARSSSGGATGELFF	TRBJ2-2	TRBD2	TRBV20-1	-
TGTGCCAGCAGTCCCGGGAGAGGGACAGTCAAAGATACGCAGTATTTT	CASSPGRGTVKDTQYF	TRBJ2-3	-	TRBV6-2/TRBV6-3	-
TGCAGCGTTGGGCAGGCGGAGACCCAGTACTTC	CSVGQAETQYF	TRBJ2-5	-	TRBV29-1	few
TGTGCCAGCAGACCAGGGGGCGTTATGTACGAGCAGTACTTC	CASRPGGVMYEQYF	TRBJ2-7	TRBD1	TRBV6-2/TRBV6-3	-
TGTGCCAGCAGCCACGGACTAGCGGGAGTTACCTCCTACAATGAGCAGTTCTTC	CASSHGLAGVTSYNEQFF	TRBJ2-1	TRBD2	TRBV7-2	many
TGTGCCACCCCGGGCAGGGGGGGTACTGAAGCTTTCTTT	CATPGRGGTEAFF	TRBJ1-1	TRBD1	TRBV6-6	few
TGTGCCAGCAGTTTCGGGACAGGGGGGGAGACCCAGTACTTC	CASSFGTGGETQYF	TRBJ2-5	TRBD1	TRBV12-3/TRBV12-4	many
TGTGCCAGTAGTACTTTTCTCAGGGGTTTTGCGGAACAGCCCCAGCATTTT	CASSTFLRGFAEQPQHF	TRBJ1-5	-	TRBV19	few
TGCAGTGCCGCCCGGGACCCCTCCTACGAGCAGTACTTC	CSAARDPSYEQYF	TRBJ2-7	-	TRBV20-1	few
TGTGCCAGCAGTTTCCGCCACTCGAAGATGGATACGCAGTATTTT	CASSFRHSKMDTQYF	TRBJ2-3	-	TRBV28	few
TGTGCCAGCAGTCCCCTAGCGGGAGGGCTCTACAATGAGCAGTTCTTC	CASSPLAGGLYNEQFF	TRBJ2-1	TRBD2	TRBV12-3/TRBV12-4	-
TGTGCCAGCGCTCCCCCCAATTCACCCCTCCACTTT	CASAPPNSPLHF	TRBJ1-6	-	TRBV7-9	many
TGCGCCAGCAGCTTGGTCGGGAAAATCTACTTC	CASSLVGKIYF	TRBJ2-7	-	TRBV5-1	-
TGTGCCAGCAGCCACGGACGGAACTATGGCTACACCTTC	CASSHGRNYGYTF	TRBJ1-2	-	TRBV6-1	-
TGCAGCGCCCGGGACGGAGGGAATGAAAAACTGTTTTTT	CSARDGGNEKLFF	TRBJ1-4	-	TRBV29-1	-
TGTGCCAGCAGCTTAGGAGAGGTAAATGAGCAGTTCTTC	CASSLGEVNEQFF	TRBJ2-1	-	TRBV11-3	-
TGTGCCAGCAGCTTGGCGGGAGGGCCAGTCGGGGAGCTGTTTTTT	CASSLAGGPVGELFF	TRBJ2-2	TRBD2	TRBV11-2	few
TGCGCCAGCAGCCACCCTGGACAGCCTTCTAATGAAAAACTGTTTTTT	CASSHPGQPSNEKLFF	TRBJ1-4	-	TRBV4-1	many
TGTGCCAGCAAGGGAACTGGGGCCAACGTCCTGACTTTC	CASKGTGANVLTF	TRBJ2-6	-	TRBV7-9	-
TGTGCCAGCAGCCAGAATGGACTAGCGGGAGATGAGACCCAGTACTTC	CASSQNGLAGDETQYF	TRBJ2-5	TRBD2	TRBV3-1	-
TGCGCCAGCAGCTTGTCCCCAAAGTACAATGAGCAGTTCTTC	CASSLSPKYNEQFF	TRBJ2-1	-	TRBV5-1	many
TGTGCCAGCAGGCCGCCGGCGGGGGGTGACACCGGGGAGCTGTTTTTT	CASRPPAGGDTGELFF	TRBJ2-2	TRBD2	TRBV7-9	few
TGTGCCAGCAGCTTATTCAGATCTTGGACCGACAGCCTCTACGAGCAGTACTTC	CASSLFRSWTDSLYEQYF	TRBJ2-7	-	TRBV7-9	many
TGTGCCAGCAGCCTTCGACAGGGGGTTCAGCCCCAGCATTTT	CASSLRQGVQPQHF	TRBJ1-5	TRBD1	TRBV28	few
TGTGCCAGCAGCTTAAGGCAGGGGGCCCCGAACACCGGGGAGCTGTTTTTT	CASSLRQGAPNTGELFF	TRBJ2-2	TRBD1	TRBV7-6	many
TGTGCCAGCAGCGATCACAGGGGCGAGACCCAGTACTTC	CASSDHRGETQYF	TRBJ2-5	TRBD1	TRBV11-2	few
TGTGCCAGCAGTTACGCTGCGGGGGTTTCCTACAATGAGCAGTTCTTC	CASSYAAGVSYNEQFF	TRBJ2-1	TRBD2	TRBV6-2/TRBV6-3	-
TGTGCCAGCAGCTTAGATACCCGTGAAGCTTTCTTT	CASSLDTREAFF	TRBJ1-1	-	TRBV7-6	many
TGTGCCAGCAGCTCGGGAGTATACAATGAGCAGTTCTTC	CASSSGVYNEQFF	TRBJ2-1	-	TRBV7-3	-
TGTGCCAGCAGCTCGACTACCCCGATGAACACTGAAGCTTTCTTT	CASSSTTPMNTEAFF	TRBJ1-1	-	TRBV7-9	few
TGTGCCAGCAGCTTTAGCCGGGCAGGAGCCAAAAACATTCAGTACTTC	CASSFSRAGAKNIQYF	TRBJ2-4	-	TRBV7-6	few
TGCGCCAGCAGTCAATTTTATCCCGCGACAGGGCATGACATGAACACTGAAGCTTTCTTT	CASSQFYPATGHDMNTEAFF	TRBJ1-1	TRBD1	TRBV23-1	-
TGTGCCAGTAGTATAAGGGAGACAGGCACTAATTTCTACAATGAGCAGTTCTTC	CASSIRETGTNFYNEQFF	TRBJ2-1	-	TRBV19	few
TGTGCCAGCAGCTCCAGACAGGGAGGGTACAATGAGCAGTTCTTC	CASSSRQGGYNEQFF	TRBJ2-1	-	TRBV7-2	many
TGTGCCAGCTCCCCCCGGACAGGGAGTACCGGGGAGCTGTTTTTT	CASSPRTGSTGELFF	TRBJ2-2	TRBD1	TRBV7-9	many
TGTGCCAGCAGTTACGATAGGGATAGCGGGGTCGGGGAGCAGTTCTTC	CASSYDRDSGVGEQFF	TRBJ2-1	TRBD2	TRBV6-5	many
TGTGCCACCAGCAGGCTAGTTGGCCAGTCCAACTCCTACAATGAGCAGTTCTTC	CATSRLVGQSNSYNEQFF	TRBJ2-1	-	TRBV15	few
TGTCCCAGCAGTAGAGCGGGGGGGGAATACGAGCAGTACTTC	CPSSRAGGEYEQYF	TRBJ2-7	TRBD2	TRBV12-3/TRBV12-4	-
TGTGCCAGCAGCTTAGGGTTTAACAGGGCGGTCTCTGAAGCTTTCTTT	CASSLGFNRAVSEAFF	TRBJ1-1	-	TRBV7-9	many
TGTGCCAGCAGTTTCCCAGGTAATGGAATCGGTGAGCAGTTCTTC	CASSFPGNGIGEQFF	TRBJ2-1	-	TRBV28	few
TGTGCCAGCAGCCCCCCGCCGGGACAGGGTGGATACGAGCAGTACTTC	CASSPPPGQGGYEQYF	TRBJ2-7	TRBD1	TRBV7-2	-
TGCGCCAGCAGCCCAGTGGCACTAGCGGGAGGAACCGGGGAGCTGTTTTTT	CASSPVALAGGTGELFF	TRBJ2-2	TRBD2	TRBV4-3	few
TGCAGTGCTAGAGATCGGACTGAGCCCCTCTACGAGCAGTACTTC	CSARDRTEPLYEQYF	TRBJ2-7	-	TRBV20-1	-
TGTGTCAGCGGAGGACAGTTCTACGAGCAGTACTTC	CVSGGQFYEQYF	TRBJ2-7	-	TRBV2	-
TGTGCCAGTAGTATCGGGGGCGCGGGCGGGGAGCTGTTTTTT	CASSIGGAGGELFF	TRBJ2-2	-	TRBV19	few
TGCAGTGCCCAGACGCCCGACAGGGGAGGCACTGAAGCTTTCTTT	CSAQTPDRGGTEAFF	TRBJ1-1	TRBD1	TRBV20-1	many
TGTGCCAGCAGCTTCCCCCGGACTAGCGGAGAAGATACGCAGTATTTT	CASSFPRTSGEDTQYF	TRBJ2-3	TRBD2	TRBV7-9	-
TGTACCAGCAGCGTTCTTACAGGGCTTACAGATACGCAGTATTTT	CTSSVLTGLTDTQYF	TRBJ2-3	-	TRBV6-1	-
TGTGCCAGCAGCGTCCGGGACAGAGACAATGAGCAGTTCTTC	CASSVRDRDNEQFF	TRBJ2-1	TRBD1	TRBV7-9	many
TGTGCCAGTAGGACCCCGGGACAAACTAACTATGGCTACACCTTC	CASRTPGQTNYGYTF	TRBJ1-2	-	TRBV19	few
TGTGCCAGCAGCCTGCAGTCCGGCGGTTCCTACAATGAGCAGTTCTTC	CASSLQSGGSYNEQFF	TRBJ2-1	-	TRBV5-5	many
TGTGCCAGCAGCTTAGAGCCAGCGAACACCGGGGAGCTGTTTTTT	CASSLEPANTGELFF	TRBJ2-2	-	TRBV11-2	many
TGTGCCAGCGCCCTTTTGCAGGTAGCGGGAGTCTTATACAATGAGCAGTTCTTC	CASALLQVAGVLYNEQFF	TRBJ2-1	TRBD2	TRBV6-6	few
TGTGCCAGCAGCTCTCCTACATGGTACCAAGAGACCCAGTACTTC	CASSSPTWYQETQYF	TRBJ2-5	-	TRBV7-9	many